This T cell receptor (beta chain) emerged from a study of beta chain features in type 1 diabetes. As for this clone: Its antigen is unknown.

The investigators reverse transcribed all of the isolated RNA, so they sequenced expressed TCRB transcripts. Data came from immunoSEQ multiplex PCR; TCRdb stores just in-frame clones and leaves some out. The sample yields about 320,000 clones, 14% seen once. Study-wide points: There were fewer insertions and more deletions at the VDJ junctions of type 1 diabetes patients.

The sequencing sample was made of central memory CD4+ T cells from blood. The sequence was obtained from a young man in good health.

The CDR3 loop is CASSLAPLEMWNTGELFF. Here the CDR3 DNA reads TGTGCCAGCAGCTTGGCCCCTCTGGAAATGTGGAACACCGGGGAGCTGTTTTTT. The J gene is TRBJ2-2, the V gene TRBV5-6; D call uncertain. The germline V and J ends were trimmed by 0 bases and 1 base, with 16 bases remaining between them. The CDR3 consists of 18 residues. Germline assignment: CDR1 SGHDT and CDR2 YYEEEE.